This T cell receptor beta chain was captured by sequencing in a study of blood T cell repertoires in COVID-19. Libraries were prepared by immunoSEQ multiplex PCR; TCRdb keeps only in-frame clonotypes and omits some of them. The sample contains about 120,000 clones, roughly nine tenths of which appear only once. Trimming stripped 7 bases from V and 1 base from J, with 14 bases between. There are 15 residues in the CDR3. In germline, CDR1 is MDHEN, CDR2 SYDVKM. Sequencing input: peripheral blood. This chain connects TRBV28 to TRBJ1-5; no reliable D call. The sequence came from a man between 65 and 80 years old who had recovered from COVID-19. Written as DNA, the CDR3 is TGTGCCAGCACACTGACCGGGTACAGCAATCAGCCCCAGCATTTT. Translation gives CASTLTGYSNQPQHF.